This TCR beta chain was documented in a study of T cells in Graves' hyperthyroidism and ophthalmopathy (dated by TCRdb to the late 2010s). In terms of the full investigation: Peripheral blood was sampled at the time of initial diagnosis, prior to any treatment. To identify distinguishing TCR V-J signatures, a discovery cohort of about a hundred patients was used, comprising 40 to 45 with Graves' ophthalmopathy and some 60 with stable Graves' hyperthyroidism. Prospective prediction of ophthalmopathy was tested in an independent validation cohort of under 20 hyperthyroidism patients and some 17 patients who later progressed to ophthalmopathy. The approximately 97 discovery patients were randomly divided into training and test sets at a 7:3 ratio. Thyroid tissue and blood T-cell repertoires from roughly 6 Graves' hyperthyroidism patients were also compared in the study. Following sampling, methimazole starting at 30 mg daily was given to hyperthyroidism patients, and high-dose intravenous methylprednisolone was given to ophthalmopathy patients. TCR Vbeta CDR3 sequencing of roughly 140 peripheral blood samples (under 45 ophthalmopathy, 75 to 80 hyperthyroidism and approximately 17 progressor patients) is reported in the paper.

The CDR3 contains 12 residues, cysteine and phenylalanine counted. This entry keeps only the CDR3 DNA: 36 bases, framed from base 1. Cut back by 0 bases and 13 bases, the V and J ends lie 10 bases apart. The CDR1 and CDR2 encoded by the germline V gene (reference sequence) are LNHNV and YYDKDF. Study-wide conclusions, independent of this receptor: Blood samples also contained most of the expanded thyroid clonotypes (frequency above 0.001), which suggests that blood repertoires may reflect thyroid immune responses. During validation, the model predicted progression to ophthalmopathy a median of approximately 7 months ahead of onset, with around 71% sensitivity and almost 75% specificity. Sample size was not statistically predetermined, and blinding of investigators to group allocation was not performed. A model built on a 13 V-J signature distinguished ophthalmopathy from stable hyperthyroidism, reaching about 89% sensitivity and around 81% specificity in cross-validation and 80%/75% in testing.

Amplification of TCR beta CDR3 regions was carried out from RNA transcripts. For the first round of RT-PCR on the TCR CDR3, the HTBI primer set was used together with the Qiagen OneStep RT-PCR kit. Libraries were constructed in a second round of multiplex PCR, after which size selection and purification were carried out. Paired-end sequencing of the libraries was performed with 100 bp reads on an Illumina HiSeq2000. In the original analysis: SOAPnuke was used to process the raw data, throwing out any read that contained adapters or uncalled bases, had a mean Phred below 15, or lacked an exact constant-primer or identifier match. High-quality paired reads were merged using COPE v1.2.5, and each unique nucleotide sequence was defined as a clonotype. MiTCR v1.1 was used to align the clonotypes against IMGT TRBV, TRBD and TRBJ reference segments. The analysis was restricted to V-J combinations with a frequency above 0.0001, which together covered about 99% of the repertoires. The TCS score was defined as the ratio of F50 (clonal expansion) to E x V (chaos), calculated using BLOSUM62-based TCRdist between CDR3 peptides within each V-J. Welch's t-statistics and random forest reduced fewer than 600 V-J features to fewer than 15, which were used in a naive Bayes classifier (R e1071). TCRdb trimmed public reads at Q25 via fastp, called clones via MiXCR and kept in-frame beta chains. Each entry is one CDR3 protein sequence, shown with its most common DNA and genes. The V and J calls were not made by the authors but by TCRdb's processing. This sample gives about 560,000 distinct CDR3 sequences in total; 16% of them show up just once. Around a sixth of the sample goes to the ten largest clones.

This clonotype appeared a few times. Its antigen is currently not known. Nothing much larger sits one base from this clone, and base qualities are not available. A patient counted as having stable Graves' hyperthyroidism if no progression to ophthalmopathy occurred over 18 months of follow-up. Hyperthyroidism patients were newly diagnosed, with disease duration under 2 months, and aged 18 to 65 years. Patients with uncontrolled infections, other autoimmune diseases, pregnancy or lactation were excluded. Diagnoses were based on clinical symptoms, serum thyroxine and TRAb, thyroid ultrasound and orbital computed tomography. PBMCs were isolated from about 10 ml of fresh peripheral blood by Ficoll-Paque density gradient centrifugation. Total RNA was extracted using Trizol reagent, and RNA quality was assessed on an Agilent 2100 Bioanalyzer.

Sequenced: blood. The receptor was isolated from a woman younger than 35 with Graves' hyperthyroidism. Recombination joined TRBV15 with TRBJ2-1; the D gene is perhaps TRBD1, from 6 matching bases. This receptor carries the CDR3 CATSRDAGVQFF. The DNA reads TGTGCCACCAGCAGAGACGCAGGGGTACAGTTCTTC.